This T cell receptor (beta chain) was retrieved from a study of CD8+ T cells in alopecia areata. Study-level background: A regimen of oral tofacitinib, 5 to 10 mg twice daily, was given to treated patients. General study results and limits: Resident alphabeta T-cell populations of normal skin are likewise subject to sequencing in scalp samples.

This clone is a singleton in its sample. No antigen is known for it. In each case, RNA was isolated and then reverse transcribed into cDNA as the sequencing template. Clones were sequenced by immunoSEQ multiplex PCR, and TCRdb holds only the in-frame ones, with some missing. The data show under 200,000 clones, less than 70% seen once. Trimming left V 7 bases short and J 7 bases short, with 13 bases between. Per the germline V gene, CDR1 is SQVTM and CDR2 is ANQGSEA. The CDR3 has 11 amino acids. The treatment denotes: oral pan-JAK inhibitor, 5-10 mg twice daily. The input for sequencing was CD4+ T cells sorted from blood, taken at week 4, from a patient treated with tofacitinib. The receptor's source is a human donor with alopecia areata. V and J are TRBV29-1 and TRBJ1-2; a weak D match, TRBD1 (5 bases). Here the CDR3 DNA reads TGCAGCGGATATTACAGGCTTGGCTACACCTTC. As protein: CSGYYRLGYTF.